The entry below describes one T cell receptor (beta chain). A second PCR of 7 to 11 cycles used a sample-barcoded 5' primer and a J-beta primer mix. Each cDNA molecule, via a template-switch adaptor with 12 random nucleotides, was tagged. TCRdb reprocessed the 5' RACE reads with MiXCR, giving one entry per CDR3 protein. The profile shows 1.8 million or so distinct CDR3 sequences, approximately 39% of them singletons. There are 14 residues in the CDR3. V lost 3 bases to trimming and J lost 6 bases, with 15 bases between them. The germline V gene encodes CDR1 DFQATT and CDR2 SNEGSKA (reference sequence). These data are taken from a study of blood T cells in healthy people across ages.

The sequence was obtained from a human donor in good health. Sequenced: blood. The J gene is TRBJ2-1, the V gene TRBV20-1; the D gene is possibly TRBD1 (5 bases). In nucleotides, the CDR3 is TGCAGTGCTAGCAACCTAGACAGAAGCAATGAGCAGTTCTTC. Translation: CSASNLDRSNEQFF.